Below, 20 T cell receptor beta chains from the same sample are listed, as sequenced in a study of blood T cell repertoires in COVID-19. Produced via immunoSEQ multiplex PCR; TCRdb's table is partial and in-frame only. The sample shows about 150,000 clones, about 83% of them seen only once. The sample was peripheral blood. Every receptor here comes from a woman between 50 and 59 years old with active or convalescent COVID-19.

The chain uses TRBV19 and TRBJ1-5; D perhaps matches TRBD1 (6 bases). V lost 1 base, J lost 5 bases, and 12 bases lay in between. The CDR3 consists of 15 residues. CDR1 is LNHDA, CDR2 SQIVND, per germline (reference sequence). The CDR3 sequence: CASSIVSGADQPQHF. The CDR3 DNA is TGTGCCAGTAGTATAGTTTCAGGGGCCGATCAGCCCCAGCATTTT.

In nucleotides, the CDR3 is TGCAGCGTTGAACCGTGGATCAGGTTGGGCTACACCTTC. It specifies CSVEPWIRLGYTF. The chain carries TRBV29-1 and TRBJ1-2; no definite D call. V lost 2 bases to trimming and J lost 8 bases, with 15 bases between them. CDR1 SQVTM and CDR2 ANQGSEA come from the germline V gene. This CDR3 is built from 13 residues. Variable domain in full (rest from reference TRBV29-1 and TRBJ1-2): SAVISQKPSRDICQRGTSLTIQCQVDSQVTMMFWYRQQPGQSLTLIATANQGSEATYESGFVIDKFPISRPNLTFSTLTVSNMSPEDSSIYLCSVEPWIRLGYTFGSGTRLTVV.

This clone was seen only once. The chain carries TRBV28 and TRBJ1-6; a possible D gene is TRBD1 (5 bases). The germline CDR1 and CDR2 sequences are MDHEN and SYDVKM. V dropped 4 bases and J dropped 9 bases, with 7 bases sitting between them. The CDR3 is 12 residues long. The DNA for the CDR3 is TGTGCCAGCAGTTCAGGGATTTCACCCCTCCACTTT. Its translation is CASSSGISPLHF.

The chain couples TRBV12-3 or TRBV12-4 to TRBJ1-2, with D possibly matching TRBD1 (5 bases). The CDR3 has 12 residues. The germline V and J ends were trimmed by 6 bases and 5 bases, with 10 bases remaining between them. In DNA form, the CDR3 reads TGTGCCAGCAGCAGACAGTTGTATGGCTACACCTTC. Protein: CASSRQLYGYTF.

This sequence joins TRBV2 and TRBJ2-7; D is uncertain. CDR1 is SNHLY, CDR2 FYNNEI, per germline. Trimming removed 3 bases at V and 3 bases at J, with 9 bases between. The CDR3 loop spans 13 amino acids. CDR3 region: CASSEETYYEQYF. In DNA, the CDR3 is TGTGCCAGCAGTGAGGAGACTTACTACGAGCAGTACTTC.

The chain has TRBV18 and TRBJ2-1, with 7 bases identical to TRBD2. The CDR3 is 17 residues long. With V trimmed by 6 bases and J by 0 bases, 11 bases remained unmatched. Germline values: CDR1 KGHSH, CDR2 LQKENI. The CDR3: CASSPILADYSYNEQFF. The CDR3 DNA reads TGTGCCAGCTCGCCAATCCTAGCGGACTACTCCTACAATGAGCAGTTCTTC.

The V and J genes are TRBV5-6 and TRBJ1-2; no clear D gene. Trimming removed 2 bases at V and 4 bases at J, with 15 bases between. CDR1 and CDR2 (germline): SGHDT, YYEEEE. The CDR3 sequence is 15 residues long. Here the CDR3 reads CASSFRPPAGYGYTF. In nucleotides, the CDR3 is TGTGCCAGCAGCTTTCGGCCCCCCGCGGGCTATGGCTACACCTTC.

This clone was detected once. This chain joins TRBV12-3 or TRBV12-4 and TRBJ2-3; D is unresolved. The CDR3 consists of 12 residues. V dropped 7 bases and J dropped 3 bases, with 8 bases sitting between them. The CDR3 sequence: CASKRVTDTQYF. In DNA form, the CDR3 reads TGTGCCAGCAAAAGAGTTACAGATACGCAGTATTTT.

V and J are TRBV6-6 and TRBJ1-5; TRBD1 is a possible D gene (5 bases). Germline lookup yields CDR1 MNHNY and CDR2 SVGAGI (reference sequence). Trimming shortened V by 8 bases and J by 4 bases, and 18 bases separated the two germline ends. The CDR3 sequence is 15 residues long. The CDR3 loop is CASRILGALNQPQHF. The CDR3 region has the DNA TGTGCCAGCCGTATCCTAGGGGCCCTTAATCAGCCCCAGCATTTT.

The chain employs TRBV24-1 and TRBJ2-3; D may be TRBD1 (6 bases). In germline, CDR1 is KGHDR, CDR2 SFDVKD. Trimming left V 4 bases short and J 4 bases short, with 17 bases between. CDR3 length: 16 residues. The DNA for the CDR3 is TGTGCCACCAGTGACCCACTAGTACAGGGCCCAGATACGCAGTATTTT. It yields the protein CATSDPLVQGPDTQYF.

CDR3 loop: CASSSFVETAHYEQYF. The CDR3 region has the DNA TGTGCCAGCAGCTCATTCGTAGAGACAGCTCACTACGAGCAGTACTTC. The rearrangement uses TRBV11-2 and TRBJ2-7, with D tentatively TRBD1 (5 bases). CDR3 size: 16 residues. Germline V gene data show CDR1 as SGHAT and CDR2 as FQNNGV. The V and J ends lost 4 bases and 3 bases respectively, with 19 bases between them.

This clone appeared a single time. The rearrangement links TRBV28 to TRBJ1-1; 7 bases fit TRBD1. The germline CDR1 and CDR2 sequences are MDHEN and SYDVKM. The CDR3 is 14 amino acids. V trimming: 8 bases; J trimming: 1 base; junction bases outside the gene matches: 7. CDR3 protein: CASQMGTANTEAFF. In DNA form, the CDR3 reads TGTGCCAGCCAAATGGGGACAGCGAACACTGAAGCTTTCTTT.

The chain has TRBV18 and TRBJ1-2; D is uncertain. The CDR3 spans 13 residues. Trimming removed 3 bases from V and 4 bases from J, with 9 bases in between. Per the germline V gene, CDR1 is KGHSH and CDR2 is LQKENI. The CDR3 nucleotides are TGTGCCAGCTCACCGGGCAGCACCTATGGCTACACCTTC. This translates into CASSPGSTYGYTF.

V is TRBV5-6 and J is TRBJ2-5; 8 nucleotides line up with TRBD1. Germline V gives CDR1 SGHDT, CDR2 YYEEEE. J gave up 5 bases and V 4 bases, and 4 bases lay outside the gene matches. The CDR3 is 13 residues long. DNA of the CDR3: TGTGCCAGCAGCCTACACAGGGGGGAGACCCAGTACTTC. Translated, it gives CASSLHRGETQYF.

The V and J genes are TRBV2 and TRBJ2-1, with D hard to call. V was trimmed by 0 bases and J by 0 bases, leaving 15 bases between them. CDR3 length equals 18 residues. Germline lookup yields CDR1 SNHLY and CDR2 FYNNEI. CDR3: CASSEALPQSSSYNEQFF. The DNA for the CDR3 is TGTGCCAGCAGTGAAGCGCTTCCTCAATCCAGCTCCTACAATGAGCAGTTCTTC.

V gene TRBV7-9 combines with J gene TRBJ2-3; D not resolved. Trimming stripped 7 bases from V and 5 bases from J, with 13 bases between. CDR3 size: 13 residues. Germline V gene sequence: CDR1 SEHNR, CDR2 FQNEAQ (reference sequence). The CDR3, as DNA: TGTGCCAGCACCCACGATAGTGAAGATACGCAGTATTTT. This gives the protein CASTHDSEDTQYF.

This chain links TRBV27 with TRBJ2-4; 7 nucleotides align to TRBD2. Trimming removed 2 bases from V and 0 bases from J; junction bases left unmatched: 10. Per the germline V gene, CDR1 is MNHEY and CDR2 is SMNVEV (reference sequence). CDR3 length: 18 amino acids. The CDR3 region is CASSLTPSGALAKNIQYF. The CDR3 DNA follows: TGTGCCAGCAGTTTAACCCCTAGCGGTGCACTAGCCAAAAACATTCAGTACTTC.

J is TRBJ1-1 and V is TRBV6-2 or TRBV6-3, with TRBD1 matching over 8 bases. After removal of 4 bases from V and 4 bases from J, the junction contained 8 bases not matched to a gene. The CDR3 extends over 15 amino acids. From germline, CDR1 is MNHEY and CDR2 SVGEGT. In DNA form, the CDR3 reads TGTGCCAGCAGTTCTTTATCGACAGGGGCCACTGAAGCTTTCTTT. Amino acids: CASSSLSTGATEAFF.

The CDR3 protein is CASSGTGGTEAFF. The CDR3 DNA is TGTGCCAGCTCCGGGACAGGGGGCACTGAAGCTTTCTTT. The V call is TRBV18, the J call TRBJ1-1; 11 bases are a match to TRBD1. The CDR3 loop spans 13 amino acids. The germline gives CDR1 KGHSH, CDR2 LQKENI. The V and J ends lost 6 bases and 4 bases, in that order; junction bases with no gene match: 1.

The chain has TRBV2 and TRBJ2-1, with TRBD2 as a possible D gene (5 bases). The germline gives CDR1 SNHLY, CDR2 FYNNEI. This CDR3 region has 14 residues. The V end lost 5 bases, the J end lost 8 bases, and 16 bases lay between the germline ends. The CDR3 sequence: CASSQGLGSDEQFF. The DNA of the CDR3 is TGTGCCAGCAGTCAAGGACTGGGGAGCGATGAGCAGTTCTTC.